This T cell receptor beta chain is drawn from a study of shared clonotypes between healthy human individuals. This clone showed up just once. Its antigen is unknown. Sequenced by immunoSEQ multiplex PCR; TCRdb stores in-frame clones only, minus some. The repertoire holds hundreds of thousands of clones, 96% seen once, with 0.32% in the top ten. Study conclusions and caveats: Naive CD4 clonotype sharing across a few donors was about 5%.

The clonotype originates from a man aged 25 to 40 in good health. Material: memory CD8+ T cells sorted from blood. The subset here: CD45RO+ cells pooled with CCR7-negative TemRA cells.

The CDR3 coding sequence is TGTGCCAGCAGCCAAAGACTAGCGGGAAAAACAATCTCCTACAATGAGCAGTTCTTC. Its translation: CASSQRLAGKTISYNEQFF. The chain couples TRBV11-1 to TRBJ2-1, with 11 positions matching TRBD2. The CDR3 length is 19 residues. The junction had 12 bases not matched to a gene; V was cut back by 5 bases and J by 0 bases. In germline, CDR1 is SGHAT, CDR2 FQDESV (reference sequence).